This T cell receptor (beta chain) is drawn from a study of T cell changes during pregnancy in multiple sclerosis. Sequencing was performed with immunoSEQ multiplex PCR; in TCRdb, only in-frame clones are kept and a portion is missing. The table includes 85,000 to 130,000 clones, 85% to 95% detected once. The sequences come from peripheral blood, collected before pregnancy. This TCR came from a female donor with multiple sclerosis, enrolled in a pregnancy study.

In nucleotides, the CDR3 is TGTGCCAGCAGCTTTTCCCCACAGCTAGAGACCCAGTACTTC. Amino acids: CASSFSPQLETQYF. The V call is TRBV7-9, the J call TRBJ2-5; D is undetermined. Trimming took 3 bases from V and 4 from J, leaving 12 bases between them. The germline V gene encodes CDR1 SEHNR and CDR2 FQNEAQ (reference sequence). This CDR3 is built from 14 residues. The variable domain in full, completed from reference TRBV7-9 and TRBJ2-5, reads DTGVSQNPRHKITKRGQNVTFRCDPISEHNRLYWYRQTLGQGPEFLTYFQNEAQLEKSRLLSDRFSAERPKGSFSTLEIQRTEQGDSAMYLCASSFSPQLETQYFGPGTRLLVL.